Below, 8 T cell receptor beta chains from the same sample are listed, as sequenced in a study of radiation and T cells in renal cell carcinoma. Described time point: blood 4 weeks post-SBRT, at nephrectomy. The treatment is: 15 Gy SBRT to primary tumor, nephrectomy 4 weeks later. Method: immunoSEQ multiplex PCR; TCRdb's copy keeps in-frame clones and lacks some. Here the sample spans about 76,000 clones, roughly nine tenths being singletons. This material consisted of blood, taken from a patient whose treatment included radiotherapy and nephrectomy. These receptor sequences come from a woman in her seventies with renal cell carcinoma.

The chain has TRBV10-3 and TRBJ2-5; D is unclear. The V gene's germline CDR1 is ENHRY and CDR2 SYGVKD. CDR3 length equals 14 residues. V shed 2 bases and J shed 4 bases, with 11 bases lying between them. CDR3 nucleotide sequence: TGTGCCATCAGTGAGGACGCTAGAGGAGAGACCCAGTACTTC. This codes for CAISEDARGETQYF.

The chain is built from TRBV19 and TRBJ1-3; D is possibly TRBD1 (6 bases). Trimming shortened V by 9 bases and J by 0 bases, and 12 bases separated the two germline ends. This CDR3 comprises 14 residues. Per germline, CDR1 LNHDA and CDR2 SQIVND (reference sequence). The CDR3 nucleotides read TGTGCCAGCTCATTACAGGGCTCTGGAAACACCATATATTTT. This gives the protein CASSLQGSGNTIYF.

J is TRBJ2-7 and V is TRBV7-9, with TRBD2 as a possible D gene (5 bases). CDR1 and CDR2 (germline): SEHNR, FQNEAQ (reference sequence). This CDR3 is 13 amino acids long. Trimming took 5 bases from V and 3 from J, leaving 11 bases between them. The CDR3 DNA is TGTGCCAGCAGCCGGGGTGGGTACTACGAGCAGTACTTC. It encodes CASSRGGYYEQYF.

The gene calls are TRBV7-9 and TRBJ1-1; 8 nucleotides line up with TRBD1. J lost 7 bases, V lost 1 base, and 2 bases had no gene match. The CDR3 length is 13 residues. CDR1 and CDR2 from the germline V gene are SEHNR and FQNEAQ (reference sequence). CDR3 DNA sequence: TGTGCCAGCAGCTTAGACAGGGGGTATGAAGCTTTCTTT. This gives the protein CASSLDRGYEAFF. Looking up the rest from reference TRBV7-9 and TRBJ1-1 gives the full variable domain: DTGVSQNPRHKITKRGQNVTFRCDPISEHNRLYWYRQTLGQGPEFLTYFQNEAQLEKSRLLSDRFSAERPKGSFSTLEIQRTEQGDSAMYLCASSLDRGYEAFFGQGTRLTVV.

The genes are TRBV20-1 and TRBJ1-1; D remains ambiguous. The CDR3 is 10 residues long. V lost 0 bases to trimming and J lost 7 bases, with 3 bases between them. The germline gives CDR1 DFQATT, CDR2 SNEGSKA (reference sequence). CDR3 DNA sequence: TGCAGTGCTAGAGATGATGAAGCTTTCTTT. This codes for CSARDDEAFF.

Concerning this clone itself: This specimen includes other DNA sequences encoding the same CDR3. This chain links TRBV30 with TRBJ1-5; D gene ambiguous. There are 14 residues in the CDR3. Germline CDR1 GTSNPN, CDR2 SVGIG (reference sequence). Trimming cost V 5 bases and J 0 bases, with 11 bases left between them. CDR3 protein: CAWGRTSSNQPQHF. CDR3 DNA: TGTGCCTGGGGCAGAACTTCTAGCAATCAGCCCCAGCATTTT.

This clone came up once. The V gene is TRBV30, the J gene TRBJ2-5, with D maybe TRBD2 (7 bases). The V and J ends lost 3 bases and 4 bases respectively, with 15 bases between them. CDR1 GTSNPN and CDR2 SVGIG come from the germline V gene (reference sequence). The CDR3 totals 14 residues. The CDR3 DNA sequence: TGTGCCTGGAGGCAGCGGGGAGGGGGAGAGACCCAGTACTTC. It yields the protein CAWRQRGGGETQYF.

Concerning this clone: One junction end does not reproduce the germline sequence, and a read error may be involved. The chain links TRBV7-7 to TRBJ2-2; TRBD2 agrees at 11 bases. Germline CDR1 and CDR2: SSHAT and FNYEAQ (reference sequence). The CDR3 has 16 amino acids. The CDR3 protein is CASSPLAGVNTGELFF. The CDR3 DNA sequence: TGTGCTAGCAGTCCACTAGCGGGGGTGAACACCGGGGAGCTGTTTTTT.